Below are 6 T cell receptor beta chains sequenced from a single sample in a study of T cell changes during pregnancy in multiple sclerosis. The repertoire was sequenced with immunoSEQ multiplex PCR; TCRdb's copy has only in-frame clones and lacks some. The repertoire includes over 65,000 clones, approximately 94% of them detected once, and 0.58% sits in the top ten. The specimen was peripheral blood, collected in the third trimester of pregnancy. The source is a female donor with multiple sclerosis, enrolled in a pregnancy study.

The chain combines TRBV6-1 with TRBJ1-1, with D possibly matching TRBD1 (6 bases). Between the trimmed V and J ends, which lost 7 bases and 0 bases, there was a span of 12 bases. This CDR3 contains 14 residues. Germline CDR1 is MNHNS and CDR2 is SASEGT. The CDR3 DNA is TGTGCCAGCACGTGGGCAGGGGTGAACACTGAAGCTTTCTTT. This codes for CASTWAGVNTEAFF.

The J gene is TRBJ2-1, the V gene TRBV21-1; the table's TRBD2 call for D was not verified on the DNA. TRBV21-1 is tagged as a pseudogene. This CDR3 is 16 amino acids long. Here the CDR3 DNA reads TGTGCCAGCAGCAAGTGGGGTAGCGGGGGGGCTATTGAGCAGTTCTTC. Residues: CASSKWGSGGAIEQFF.

The V call is TRBV9, the J call TRBJ2-1; TRBD2 matches at 12 bases. The V gene's germline CDR1 is SGDLS and CDR2 YYNGEE. After removal of 4 bases from V and 4 bases from J, the junction contained 9 bases not matched to a gene. The CDR3 covers 17 residues. CDR3 sequence reads: CASSSRLAGGEYNEQFF. The CDR3 bases are TGTGCCAGCAGCTCCCGCCTAGCGGGGGGGGAATACAATGAGCAGTTCTTC.

V usage is TRBV18 and J usage is TRBJ1-5; 11 bases fit TRBD1. Germline V gene sequence: CDR1 KGHSH, CDR2 LQKENI. Trimming at V came to 3 bases and at J to 4 bases, leaving 2 bases not matched to a gene. The CDR3 contains 15 residues. CDR3 sequence reads: CASSPGTGGNQPQHF. CDR3 coding DNA: TGTGCCAGCTCACCCGGGACAGGGGGTAATCAGCCCCAGCATTTT.

This rearrangement joins TRBV7-2 to TRBJ1-3; D is unresolved. The V end lost 5 bases, the J end lost 0 bases, and 14 bases lay between the germline ends. The CDR3 contains 16 residues. Germline assignment: CDR1 SGHTA and CDR2 FQGNSA. The CDR3: CASSPPAVLSGNTIYF. CDR3 DNA sequence: TGTGCCAGCAGCCCCCCCGCAGTTCTCTCTGGAAACACCATATATTTT.

In its sample, this clone was seen once. This chain connects TRBV19 to TRBJ1-3, with TRBD1 matching 7 bases. Unmatched junction bases numbered 8, after V lost 5 bases and J lost 4 bases. This CDR3 contains 15 residues. Germline assignment: CDR1 LNHDA and CDR2 SQIVND (reference sequence). The CDR3, as DNA: TGTGCCAGTAGTCCGCTGACAGGGAGGGGAAACACCATATATTTT. Translation: CASSPLTGRGNTIYF.